A selection of T cell receptor beta chains follows, all from one sample in a study of blood T cell repertoires in COVID-19. Sequencing used immunoSEQ multiplex PCR; TCRdb keeps in-frame clones, though not all of them. The sample yields some 220,000 clones, roughly 80% seen once. Sequenced sample: peripheral blood. These receptors were collected from a woman in her 70s with COVID-19, enrolled during active disease. Both conserved end residues are part of each CDR3. Fields, in order: clone size, V gene, D gene, J gene, CDR3 DNA, CDR3 protein. A D gene is named only where the DNA matches it firmly. Where a row states a size, it is once, few, many or the class of an expanded clone; other rows omit it.

NA	TRBV7-2	NA	TRBJ2-7	TGTGCCAGCAGCTTCGGTACTGCCTACGAGCAGTACTTC	CASSFGTAYEQYF
few	TRBV19	TRBD1	TRBJ1-2	TGTGCCAGTAGTACGGGACAGCAGTATGGCTACACCTTC	CASSTGQQYGYTF
once	TRBV7-8	NA	TRBJ1-1	TGTGCCAGCAGCTTAGAAGAAGGAAGGGGCACTGAAGCTTTCTTT	CASSLEEGRGTEAFF
NA	TRBV29-1	NA	TRBJ2-7	TGCAGCGTTGTGGAGGACCTGAGCTCCTACGAGCAGTACTTC	CSVVEDLSSYEQYF
once	TRBV7-3	TRBD2	TRBJ2-1	TGTGCCAGCAGCTTTGGCGGGGCGGGAGACAATGAGCAGTTCTTC	CASSFGGAGDNEQFF
NA	TRBV6-5	NA	TRBJ1-6	TGTGCCAGCAGTTCAGGGGCAGGGGTCAATTCACCCCTCCACTTT	CASSSGAGVNSPLHF
NA	TRBV7-8	NA	TRBJ2-7	TGTGCCAGCAGCTTAGTTGGACTATTCTCCTACGAGCAGTACTTC	CASSLVGLFSYEQYF
NA	TRBV28	NA	TRBJ2-7	TGTGCCAGCAGTTTTTTCGCCTACGAGCAGTACTTC	CASSFFAYEQYF
NA	TRBV28	TRBD1	TRBJ1-2	TGTGCCAGCAGCCTCGGACAGGGGAACTATGGCTACACCTTC	CASSLGQGNYGYTF
once	TRBV6-6	TRBD1	TRBJ1-5	TGTGCCAGCAGTTACAGGCAGGGGGATCAGCCCCAGCATTTT	CASSYRQGDQPQHF
NA	TRBV19	NA	TRBJ2-7	TGTGCCAGTAGCACAGGTTTTATCAACGAGCAGTACTTC	CASSTGFINEQYF
NA	TRBV4-3	NA	TRBJ1-3	TGCGCCAGCAGCCAAGATAGTTGGGGAAACACCATATATTTT	CASSQDSWGNTIYF
once	TRBV4-3	TRBD1	TRBJ1-5	TGCGCCAGCAGCCAGGGTACCGACAGGGGTGATCAGCCCCAGCATTTT	CASSQGTDRGDQPQHF
once	TRBV7-9	NA	TRBJ2-1	TGTGCCAGCAGCCCGGGACAGCTTCACCTAGCGAAATCCTACAATGAGCAGTTCTTC	CASSPGQLHLAKSYNEQFF
NA	TRBV7-8	NA	TRBJ1-5	TGTGCCAGCAGCTTAGCGGGCGCTAATCAGCCCCAGCATTTT	CASSLAGANQPQHF
NA	TRBV30	NA	TRBJ1-5	TGTGCCTGCGAGGGGGAGGGTATGAGCAATCAGCCCCAGCATTTT	CACEGEGMSNQPQHF
NA	TRBV5-6	NA	TRBJ1-5	TGTGCCAGCAGCTTGGTACGGGGGAATCAGCCCCAGCATTTT	CASSLVRGNQPQHF
few	TRBV11-2	NA	TRBJ1-2	TGTGCCAGCAAACCTTCAGGGTCTAACTATGGCTACACCTTC	CASKPSGSNYGYTF
NA	TRBV7-2	NA	TRBJ2-7	TGTGCCAGCAGCTTAGTCCCAGGGGAGCAGTACTTC	CASSLVPGEQYF
NA	TRBV9	NA	TRBJ1-5	TGTGCCAGCAGCGCTCAGGGCAATCAGCCCCAGCATTTT	CASSAQGNQPQHF